Described below is a single T cell receptor (beta chain) sequence and its context. The data derive from a study of blood T cell repertoires in COVID-19. On the study more broadly: In each case, the material was cDNA or gDNA derived from T cells, B-cell-depleted T cells, or PBMCs.

Generated by immunoSEQ multiplex PCR, the TCRdb table keeps only in-frame clones and is missing some. The sample lists 140,000 to 150,000 clones, over 80% seen once, with 5.8% in the top ten. Trimming removed 5 bases at V and 4 bases at J, with 12 bases between. The V gene's germline CDR1 is MNHEY and CDR2 SVGAGI. The CDR3 spans 14 residues. The sequence was obtained from a woman in her forties or fifties who had been exposed to COVID-19. This chain joins TRBV6-5 and TRBJ2-1; D is undetermined. Sequenced sample: PBMCs or T cells enriched from blood (not recorded which). The CDR3 is CASSPVAPYNEQFF. The CDR3 nucleotides read TGTGCCAGCAGTCCAGTAGCCCCTTACAATGAGCAGTTCTTC.